The 27 T cell receptor beta chains given below trace back to one sample, sequenced in a study of response to subunit inactivated influenza vaccine (dated by TCRdb to 2016 to 2018). Libraries were built with RT-PCR. The sequencer listed for this sample is Illumina HiSeq 2500. TCRdb's own reprocessing of the public reads used fastp at Q25 and MiXCR and kept productive beta chains. For every CDR3 protein sequence, its rows merge into one entry that carries the most common genes and DNA. The sample table holds about 520,000 distinct CDR3 sequences, of which less than 30% were seen once. 1.5% to 2% of the sample goes to the ten largest clones. The sample here was CD4+ T cells sorted from PBMCs, taken 5 days after vaccination. These receptors were collected from a middle-aged man who received an inactivated influenza vaccine. Donor details come from another sample of the same person, matched by shared clones.

The chain's CDR3 is CASSLDQGSYEQYF. The CDR3 region has the DNA TGTGCCAGCAGCTTAGATCAGGGGAGCTACGAGCAGTACTTC. This chain connects TRBV11-3 to TRBJ2-7; TRBD1 might be the D (6 bases). The CDR3 loop spans 14 amino acids. The V gene lost 0 bases and the J gene lost 3 bases, with 9 bases spanning the gap. Germline V gene sequence: CDR1 SGHNT, CDR2 YENEEA.

CDR3: CASRTSGNYEQYF. As DNA, the CDR3 is TGTGCCAGTAGGACTAGCGGAAACTACGAGCAGTACTTC. The chain is built from TRBV19 and TRBJ2-7, with 9 bases identical to TRBD2. From germline, CDR1 is LNHDA and CDR2 SQIVND (reference sequence). V lost 6 bases to trimming and J lost 3 bases; unmatched junction nucleotides: 3. This CDR3 is 13 amino acids long.

The J gene is TRBJ2-7, the V gene TRBV7-7; D is possibly TRBD1 (6 bases). The CDR3 sequence is 14 residues long. Germline CDR1 and CDR2: SSHAT and FNYEAQ (reference sequence). The germline V and J ends were trimmed by 6 bases and 6 bases, with 18 bases remaining between them. The CDR3 region is CASSSNTGSGEQYF. The DNA for the CDR3 is TGTGCCAGCAGTTCTAACACAGGGTCGGGCGAGCAGTACTTC. Full variable domain (outside the CDR3, taken from reference TRBV7-7 and TRBJ2-7): GAGVSQSPRYKVTKRGQDVTLRCDPISSHATLYWYQQALGQGPEFLTYFNYEAQPDKSGLPSDRFSAERPEGSISTLTIQRTEQRDSAMYRCASSSNTGSGEQYFGPGTRLTVT.

In its sample, this clonotype was seen a few times. The V gene is TRBV14, the J gene TRBJ2-3; 7 nucleotides agree with TRBD1. Germline CDR1 and CDR2: SGHDN and FVKESK. With 1 base clipped from V and 14 bases from J, the junction kept 9 bases outside the gene matches. This CDR3 has 13 amino acids. The CDR3 loop is CASSQVWDSPRYF. In DNA form, the CDR3 reads TGTGCCAGCAGCCAAGTTTGGGACAGCCCGCGGTATTTT.

The chain links TRBV5-6 to TRBJ2-3; no definite D call. The CDR3 consists of 14 residues. CDR1 and CDR2 (germline): SGHDT, YYEEEE. Trimming stripped 2 bases from V and 3 bases from J, with 10 bases between. The CDR3 here is CASSLIAGTDTQYF. For the CDR3, the DNA is TGTGCCAGCAGCTTAATAGCAGGAACAGATACGCAGTATTTT.

V usage is TRBV7-2 and J usage is TRBJ2-5, with D tentatively TRBD1 or TRBD2 (7 bases each). Trimming removed 5 bases at V and 2 bases at J, with 15 bases between. Germline V gene lookup returns CDR1 SGHTA and CDR2 FQGNSA. The CDR3 extends over 15 amino acids. DNA for the CDR3: TGTGCCAGCAGCCCAGGGGGGGGGCGACAAGAGACCCAGTACTTC. Protein product: CASSPGGGRQETQYF.

This clonotype was recorded a few times. The chain links TRBV6-1 to TRBJ2-6; D unresolved. Trimming removed 6 bases at V and 0 bases at J, with 12 bases between. This CDR3 is 16 amino acids long. CDR1 and CDR2 from the germline V gene are MNHNS and SASEGT. CDR3 DNA: TGTGCCAGCAGCTCGGCGCATAGCTCTGGGGCCAACGTCCTGACTTTC. It encodes CASSSAHSSGANVLTF.

This chain links TRBV5-4 with TRBJ2-3; D may correspond to TRBD1 or TRBD2 (6 bases each). CDR3 length equals 13 residues. The germline V gene has CDR1 SGHNT and CDR2 YYREEE (reference sequence). Trimming shortened V by 4 bases and J by 6 bases, and 12 bases separated the two germline ends. This chain's CDR3 is CASSGGRADTQYF. The CDR3 bases are TGTGCCAGCAGCGGGGGGCGCGCGGATACGCAGTATTTT.

In this sample, this clonotype turned up a few times. The chain couples TRBV12-3 or TRBV12-4 to TRBJ2-1; 9 bases align to TRBD2. CDR3 length equals 17 residues. Germline trimming cut 8 bases from V and 0 bases from J; bases unmatched to any gene: 11. DNA of the CDR3: TGTGCCAGCCTAAGGTGGGCTAGCGGGAACTCCTACAATGAGCAGTTCTTC. It encodes CASLRWASGNSYNEQFF.

The genes are TRBV28 and TRBJ2-7; tentatively, D is TRBD1 (5 bases). The germline gives CDR1 MDHEN, CDR2 SYDVKM. V shed 7 bases and J shed 3 bases, with 16 bases lying between them. The CDR3 is made up of 14 amino acids. The CDR3 spells CASTRVGRYYEQYF. CDR3 sequence (DNA): TGTGCCAGCACCCGAGTGGGGCGATACTACGAGCAGTACTTC.

The CDR3 coding sequence is TGCGCCAGCAGCTCTTCTAGCCCTCACACCGGGGAGCTGTTTTTT. This encodes CASSSSSPHTGELFF. The J gene is TRBJ2-2, the V gene TRBV5-1; D is possibly TRBD2 (5 bases). Per germline, CDR1 SGHRS and CDR2 YFSETQ. This CDR3 comprises 15 residues. V dropped 3 bases and J dropped 3 bases, with 12 bases sitting between them.

This clonotype has just a few counts. The chain recombines TRBV2 with TRBJ2-1; D call uncertain. The CDR3 length is 13 residues. Germline values: CDR1 SNHLY, CDR2 FYNNEI. Deletions cut 6 bases from V and 3 bases from J, with 9 bases between. CDR3 sequence reads: CASRSAFYNEQFF. CDR3 sequence (DNA): TGTGCCAGCAGGTCGGCCTTCTACAATGAGCAGTTCTTC.

V and J are TRBV29-1 and TRBJ2-5; 8 nucleotides match TRBD1. CDR3 size: 15 residues. After removal of 3 bases from V and 4 bases from J, the junction contained 10 bases not matched to a gene. Germline V gene lookup returns CDR1 SQVTM and CDR2 ANQGSEA. In DNA, the CDR3 is TGCAGCGTTGATATTGGCAGGGGGCCCTCAGAGACCCAGTACTTC. Translation: CSVDIGRGPSETQYF.

The J gene is TRBJ2-1, the V gene TRBV20-1; TRBD2 might be the D (7 bases). Germline CDR1 DFQATT, CDR2 SNEGSKA (reference sequence). CDR3 length: 14 amino acids. Trimming took off 6 bases at V and 6 bases at J, with 18 bases between the two ends. In DNA, the CDR3 is TGCAGTGCGGCTAGCGGTGGGGGCCTCAATGAGCAGTTCTTC. This sequence encodes CSAASGGGLNEQFF.

This clonotype was found a few times. The junction shows a germline mismatch at one end, possibly a read error. The V and J genes are TRBV20-1 and TRBJ2-5; no definite D call. Germline values: CDR1 DFQATT, CDR2 SNEGSKA (reference sequence). The CDR3 has 16 residues. The CDR3 DNA follows: TGCTGTGCTAGAGGAAGGTGGCAACCCCCGGCGGAGACCCAGTACTTC. Protein: CCARGRWQPPAETQYF.

The chain carries TRBV18 and TRBJ2-2; 9 bases fit TRBD1. J gave up 0 bases and V 5 bases, and 4 bases lay outside the gene matches. Germline V gene sequence: CDR1 KGHSH, CDR2 LQKENI. This CDR3 comprises 16 residues. CDR3 DNA: TGTGCCAGCTCAAGGCGGGACAGGGCGAACACCGGGGAGCTGTTTTTT. It codes for CASSRRDRANTGELFF.

The J gene is TRBJ2-1, the V gene TRBV29-1; 14 bases agree with TRBD2. Per the germline V gene, CDR1 is SQVTM and CDR2 is ANQGSEA. J was trimmed by 10 bases and V by 4 bases; bases with no gene match: 6. The CDR3 has 14 amino acids. CDR3 DNA sequence: TGCAGCGTTGCCCGACTAGCGGGAGGGCGAGAGCAGTTCTTC. Translating gives CSVARLAGGREQFF.

The CDR3 bases are TGTGCCAGCAGTTCCCTCCCGCAGGGAGAACTGTTTTTT. The encoded protein is CASSSLPQGELFF. The J gene is TRBJ1-4, the V gene TRBV12-3 or TRBV12-4, with D possibly matching TRBD1 (5 bases). V was pared by 4 bases and J by 12 bases, with 15 bases between. This CDR3 is built from 13 residues.

This clonotype was picked up a small number of times. J is TRBJ2-1 and V is TRBV7-2, with D possibly being TRBD1 (6 bases). CDR1 and CDR2 from the germline V gene are SGHTA and FQGNSA. The CDR3 sequence is 12 residues long. Trimming removed 5 bases from V and 9 bases from J, with 11 bases in between. CDR3 region: CASSTRGFEQFF. The CDR3 DNA reads as TGTGCCAGCAGCACGAGGGGGTTTGAGCAGTTCTTC.

This chain joins TRBV7-9 and TRBJ2-7; no firm D call. This CDR3 has 15 amino acids. With 1 base removed from V and 1 base from J, the gap between germline ends came to 11 bases. The V gene's germline CDR1 is SEHNR and CDR2 FQNEAQ (reference sequence). The CDR3 nucleotides read TGTGCCAGCAGCTTAGTCTTCGGCAGGTCCTACGAGCAGTACTTC. It yields the protein CASSLVFGRSYEQYF.

This chain links TRBV28 with TRBJ1-5, with 7 nucleotides matching TRBD1. V was pared by 3 bases and J by 5 bases, with 10 bases of the junction left unmatched. This CDR3 contains 16 residues. CDR1 is MDHEN, CDR2 SYDVKM, per germline. DNA for the CDR3: TGTGCCAGCAGTTTGAGGGGGAGGGGGCGGCATCAGCCCCAGCATTTT. It codes for CASSLRGRGRHQPQHF.

The gene calls are TRBV6-1 and TRBJ2-1; 10 positions agree with TRBD2. After removal of 6 bases from V and 7 bases from J, the junction contained 9 bases not matched to a gene. The germline gives CDR1 MNHNS, CDR2 SASEGT. The CDR3 totals 15 residues. The CDR3 sequence: CASRKGTSEGNEQFF. CDR3 in DNA: TGTGCCAGCAGGAAGGGGACTAGCGAGGGGAATGAGCAGTTCTTC.

The rearrangement uses TRBV9 and TRBJ2-1; 9 nucleotides line up with TRBD2. The CDR3 length is 17 residues. CDR1 SGDLS and CDR2 YYNGEE come from the germline V gene. The V segment lost 0 bases and the J segment 2 bases; nucleotides outside the gene matches: 6. This chain's CDR3 is CASSVEASGIPYNEQFF. Here the CDR3 DNA reads TGTGCCAGCAGCGTAGAGGCTAGCGGGATCCCCTACAATGAGCAGTTCTTC.

This clonotype was picked up a small number of times. CDR3 protein: CASSLELQGEGIQYF. The CDR3 DNA is TGTGCCAGCAGCTTAGAACTACAGGGGGAAGGCATTCAGTACTTC. This rearrangement joins TRBV11-2 to TRBJ2-4; 8 bases are shared with TRBD1. The germline V gene has CDR1 SGHAT and CDR2 FQNNGV. With 0 bases clipped from V and 9 bases from J, the junction kept 7 bases outside the gene matches. CDR3 length: 15 amino acids.

In this sample, this clonotype turned up once. The gene calls are TRBV18 and TRBJ2-1; 10 bases line up with TRBD1. CDR3 length: 15 residues. The germline gives CDR1 KGHSH, CDR2 LQKENI. V gave up 1 base and J gave up 7 bases; unmatched junction bases: 4. The CDR3 DNA is TGTGCCAGCTCACCACTGGACAGGGGGGGGAATGAGCAGTTCTTC. It translates to CASSPLDRGGNEQFF.

The genes are TRBV7-3 and TRBJ2-6; 7 positions match TRBD1. The length of the CDR3 is 19 residues. The trim removed 1 base at V and 2 bases at J, leaving 11 bases unmatched. The germline V gene has CDR1 SGHTA and CDR2 FQGTGA. The CDR3 sequence is CASSLKARQGFTGANVLTF. Here the CDR3 DNA reads TGTGCCAGCAGCTTAAAAGCGCGACAGGGCTTTACTGGGGCCAACGTCCTGACTTTC.

This clonotype was counted between two and nine times. The rearrangement uses TRBV20-1 and TRBJ2-7; D gene unclear. Per the germline V gene, CDR1 is DFQATT and CDR2 is SNEGSKA (reference sequence). Trimming pared 3 bases from V and 3 bases from J, leaving 6 bases between. This CDR3 comprises 11 residues. CDR3 residues: CSARVGYEQYF. In nucleotides, the CDR3 is TGCAGTGCTAGGGTTGGCTACGAGCAGTACTTC.